The 13 T cell receptor beta chains in this list originate from one sample, sequenced in a study of blood T cell repertoires in COVID-19. Here immunoSEQ multiplex PCR was the method, and the copy in TCRdb shows in-frame clones only, minus some. The table includes 350,000 to 500,000 clones, around nine tenths detected once. The material sequenced was PBMCs or T cells enriched from blood (not recorded which). All receptors derive from a young woman who had been exposed to COVID-19.

The rearrangement joins TRBV29-1 to TRBJ2-1, with TRBD2 matching over 9 bases. CDR1 and CDR2 from the germline V gene are SQVTM and ANQGSEA. CDR3 length: 13 amino acids. With V trimmed by 4 bases and J by 10 bases, 8 bases remained unmatched. The CDR3 bases are TGCAGCGTTGGTTTTAGCGGGAGATGGGAGCAGTTCTTC. It is translated as CSVGFSGRWEQFF.

The genes are TRBV28 and TRBJ2-7; 8 bases align to TRBD2. The ends lost 2 bases at V and 2 bases at J; junction bases unmatched: 11. The CDR3 spans 17 residues. CDR1 is MDHEN and CDR2 is SYDVKM in the germline V gene. The CDR3 loop is CASSLRRGLVFTYEQYF. DNA of the CDR3: TGTGCCAGCAGTTTACGACGGGGACTAGTGTTTACCTACGAGCAGTACTTC.

The chain has TRBV27 and TRBJ1-6; D unclear. CDR3 length: 15 residues. Per germline, CDR1 MNHEY and CDR2 SMNVEV (reference sequence). With 1 base removed from V and 5 bases from J, the gap between germline ends came to 9 bases. The CDR3 protein is CASSLWAYDNSPLHF. The CDR3 nucleotides are TGTGCCAGCAGTTTATGGGCGTACGATAATTCACCCCTCCACTTT.

This sequence joins TRBV5-3 and TRBJ1-3, with D unresolved. TRBV5-3 is designated an ORF whose function remains uncertain. Trimming left V 4 bases short and J 3 bases short, with 17 bases between. The CDR3 consists of 16 residues. As DNA, the CDR3 is TGTGCCAGAAGCCCTGGATGTGGCCAGGTTGGAAACACCATATATTTT. Translating it yields CARSPGCGQVGNTIYF.

The chain is built from TRBV24-1 and TRBJ1-1, with a tentative D call TRBD1 (5 bases). This CDR3 has 14 amino acids. The germline V and J ends were trimmed by 7 bases and 3 bases, with 14 bases remaining between them. Germline lookup yields CDR1 KGHDR and CDR2 SFDVKD. CDR3 residues: CATRGGTWDTEAFF. CDR3 sequence (DNA): TGTGCCACCAGGGGGGGGACCTGGGACACTGAAGCTTTCTTT.

This clone was seen a single time. The chain is built from TRBV7-9 and TRBJ1-3; 8 nucleotides agree with TRBD1. The germline CDR1 and CDR2 sequences are SEHNR and FQNEAQ (reference sequence). The V segment lost 5 bases and the J segment 0 bases; nucleotides outside the gene matches: 9. The CDR3 runs 17 residues. CDR3 region: CASSVPGQEISGNTIYF. CDR3 DNA sequence: TGTGCCAGCAGCGTACCGGGACAGGAGATCTCTGGAAACACCATATATTTT.

The V and J genes are TRBV28 and TRBJ2-7; D unresolved. V dropped 5 bases and J dropped 6 bases, with 8 bases sitting between them. CDR3 length equals 11 residues. From germline, CDR1 is MDHEN and CDR2 SYDVKM. CDR3 DNA: TGTGCCAGCAGTCCCCCCGGCGAGCAGTACTTC. Translated, it gives CASSPPGEQYF.

V usage is TRBV10-3 and J usage is TRBJ2-7; 11 nucleotides align to TRBD1. J was trimmed by 4 bases and V by 0 bases; bases with no gene match: 2. This CDR3 region has 15 residues. In germline, CDR1 is ENHRY, CDR2 SYGVKD. The CDR3 nucleotides are TGTGCCATCAGTGAGTCGGACAGGGGGCTGTACGAGCAGTACTTC. This codes for CAISESDRGLYEQYF.

In its sample, this clone was seen once. The rearrangement links TRBV19 to TRBJ1-1; TRBD1 might be the D (6 bases). CDR3 length: 14 amino acids. V lost 4 bases and J lost 4, with 13 bases in between. Germline V gene lookup returns CDR1 LNHDA and CDR2 SQIVND (reference sequence). CDR3 DNA sequence: TGTGCCAGTAGTAATGAAACAGGGCTCACTGAAGCTTTCTTT. Protein: CASSNETGLTEAFF.

The rearrangement uses TRBV7-3 and TRBJ2-3, with 10 bases that match TRBD2. The CDR3 loop spans 18 amino acids. The trim removed 5 bases at V and 2 bases at J, leaving 13 bases unmatched. The germline V gene has CDR1 SGHTA and CDR2 FQGTGA. The CDR3 region is CASSITPLAGLYTDTQYF. The CDR3 nucleotides read TGTGCCAGCAGCATCACCCCACTAGCGGGGCTATACACAGATACGCAGTATTTT.

V gene TRBV5-6 combines with J gene TRBJ2-7, with 11 bases that match TRBD2. Germline CDR1 and CDR2: SGHDT and YYEEEE. After removal of 7 bases from V and 3 bases from J, the junction contained 6 bases not matched to a gene. The CDR3 extends over 14 amino acids. CDR3 amino acids: CASGLGTSGYEQYF. CDR3 nucleotide sequence: TGTGCCAGCGGACTCGGGACTAGCGGCTACGAGCAGTACTTC.

V is TRBV29-1 and J is TRBJ2-7; the D gene is possibly TRBD2 (8 bases). The germline V gene has CDR1 SQVTM and CDR2 ANQGSEA. The germline V and J ends were trimmed by 3 bases and 3 bases, with 15 bases remaining between them. CDR3 length equals 14 residues. The chain's CDR3 is CSVDSGTVDYEQYF. The CDR3, as DNA: TGCAGCGTTGATAGCGGGACAGTAGACTACGAGCAGTACTTC.

This chain uses TRBV19 with TRBJ1-1; D is unresolved. V dropped 6 bases and J dropped 5 bases, with 16 bases sitting between them. Germline lookup yields CDR1 LNHDA and CDR2 SQIVND (reference sequence). This CDR3 is 14 amino acids long. The CDR3 reads CASSRGPMGTEAFF. Written as DNA, the CDR3 is TGTGCCAGTAGCCGAGGGCCAATGGGGACTGAAGCTTTCTTT. Variable domain in full (rest from reference TRBV19 and TRBJ1-1): DGGITQSPKYLFRKEGQNVTLSCEQNLNHDAMYWYRQDPGQGLRLIYYSQIVNDFQKGDIAEGYSVSREKKESFPLTVTSAQKNPTAFYLCASSRGPMGTEAFFGQGTRLTVV.